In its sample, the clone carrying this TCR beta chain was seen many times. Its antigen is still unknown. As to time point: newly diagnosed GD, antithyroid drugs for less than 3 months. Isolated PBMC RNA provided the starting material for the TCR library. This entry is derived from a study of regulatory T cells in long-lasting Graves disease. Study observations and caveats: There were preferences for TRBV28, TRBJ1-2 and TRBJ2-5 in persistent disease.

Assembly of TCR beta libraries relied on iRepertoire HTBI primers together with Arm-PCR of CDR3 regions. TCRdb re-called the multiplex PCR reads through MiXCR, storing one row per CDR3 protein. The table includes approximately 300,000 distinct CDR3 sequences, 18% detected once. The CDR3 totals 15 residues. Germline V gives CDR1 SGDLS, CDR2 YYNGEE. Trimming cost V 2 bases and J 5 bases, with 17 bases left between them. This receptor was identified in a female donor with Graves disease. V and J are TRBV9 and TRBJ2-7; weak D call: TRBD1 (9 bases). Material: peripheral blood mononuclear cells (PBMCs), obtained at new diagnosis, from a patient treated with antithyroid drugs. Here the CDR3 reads CASSVGGGQGHEQYF. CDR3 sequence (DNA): TGTGCCAGCAGCGTCGGGGGGGGACAGGGCCACGAGCAGTACTTC. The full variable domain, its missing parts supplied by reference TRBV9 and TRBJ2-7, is DSGVTQTPKHLITATGQRVTLRCSPRSGDLSVYWYQQSLDQGLQFLIQYYNGEERAKGNILERFSAQQFPDLHSELNLSSLELGDSALYFCASSVGGGQGHEQYFGPGTRLTVT.